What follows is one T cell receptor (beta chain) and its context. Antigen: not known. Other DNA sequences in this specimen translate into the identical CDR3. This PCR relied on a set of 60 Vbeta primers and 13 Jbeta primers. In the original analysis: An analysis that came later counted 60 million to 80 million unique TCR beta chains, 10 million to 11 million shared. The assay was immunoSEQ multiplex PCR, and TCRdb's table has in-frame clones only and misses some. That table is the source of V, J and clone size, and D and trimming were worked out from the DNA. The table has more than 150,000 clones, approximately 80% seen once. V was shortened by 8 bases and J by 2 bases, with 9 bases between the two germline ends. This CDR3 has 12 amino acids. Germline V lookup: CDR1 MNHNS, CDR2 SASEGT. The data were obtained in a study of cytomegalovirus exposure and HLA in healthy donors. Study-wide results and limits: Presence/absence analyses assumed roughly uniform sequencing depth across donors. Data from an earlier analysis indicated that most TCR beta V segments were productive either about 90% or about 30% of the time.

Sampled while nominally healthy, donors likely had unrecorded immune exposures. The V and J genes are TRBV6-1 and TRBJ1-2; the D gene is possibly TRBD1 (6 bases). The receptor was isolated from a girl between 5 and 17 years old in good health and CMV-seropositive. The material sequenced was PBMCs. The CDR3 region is CASGTGNYGYTF. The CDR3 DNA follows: TGTGCCAGCGGTACAGGGAACTATGGCTACACCTTC.